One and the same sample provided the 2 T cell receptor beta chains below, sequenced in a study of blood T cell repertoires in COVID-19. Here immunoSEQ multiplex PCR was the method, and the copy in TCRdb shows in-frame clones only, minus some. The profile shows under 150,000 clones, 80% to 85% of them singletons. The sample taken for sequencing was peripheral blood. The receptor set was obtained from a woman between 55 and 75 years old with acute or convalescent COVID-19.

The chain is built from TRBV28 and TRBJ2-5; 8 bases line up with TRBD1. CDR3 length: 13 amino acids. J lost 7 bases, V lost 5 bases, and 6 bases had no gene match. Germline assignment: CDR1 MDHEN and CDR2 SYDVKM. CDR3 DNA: TGTGCCAGCAGTGGGACAGGCCAAAGGACCCAGTACTTC. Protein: CASSGTGQRTQYF.

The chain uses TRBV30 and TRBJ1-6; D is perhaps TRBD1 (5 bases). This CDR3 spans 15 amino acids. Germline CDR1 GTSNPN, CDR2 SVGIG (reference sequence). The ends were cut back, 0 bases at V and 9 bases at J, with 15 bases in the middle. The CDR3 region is CAWSVEVSGGSPLHF. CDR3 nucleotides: TGTGCCTGGAGTGTGGAGGTCTCCGGGGGTTCACCCCTCCACTTT.